The 26 T cell receptor beta chains in this list originate from one sample, sequenced in a study of graft-versus-host responses after intestinal transplantation. Generated by immunoSEQ multiplex PCR, the TCRdb table keeps only in-frame clones and is missing some. The sample shows roughly 97,000 clones, around 90% of them seen only once. Sequenced here: PBMCs, sampled approximately 420 days after intestinal transplant. These receptors were collected from a human patient who received an intestinal transplant, so some T cells may come from the graft donor.

This chain links TRBV19 with TRBJ1-2; 10 bases map to TRBD1. J gave up 4 bases and V 1 base, and 3 bases lay outside the gene matches. The CDR3 has 15 amino acids. The germline V gene has CDR1 LNHDA and CDR2 SQIVND (reference sequence). CDR3 sequence: CASSIATGGSYGYTF. The CDR3 DNA is TGTGCCAGTAGTATAGCGACAGGGGGCTCCTATGGCTACACCTTC.

J is TRBJ2-1 and V is TRBV6-5; D perhaps matches TRBD2 (5 bases). The germline CDR1 and CDR2 sequences are MNHEY and SVGAGI. CDR3 length: 15 residues. V was cut by 6 bases and J by 2 bases, with 14 bases left in between. In DNA, the CDR3 is TGTGCCAGCAGACCCGACACCGGGACCTACAATGAGCAGTTCTTC. This sequence encodes CASRPDTGTYNEQFF.

V and J are TRBV6-5 and TRBJ2-2, with TRBD2 as a possible D gene (5 bases). Germline V gives CDR1 MNHEY, CDR2 SVGAGI. Trimming shortened V by 6 bases and J by 8 bases, and 10 bases separated the two germline ends. The CDR3 sequence is 12 residues long. The CDR3 DNA follows: TGTGCCAGCAGCGAACTAGTTGGGGAGCTGTTTTTT. This encodes CASSELVGELFF.

The chain couples TRBV5-1 to TRBJ1-2; D is unclear. Trimming left V 4 bases short and J 0 bases short, with 7 bases between. Germline CDR1 SGHRS, CDR2 YFSETQ. This CDR3 comprises 13 residues. Written as DNA, the CDR3 is TGCGCCAGCAGCCTTTCATCTAACTATGGCTACACCTTC. As protein: CASSLSSNYGYTF. Using reference TRBV5-1 and TRBJ1-2 for the parts outside the CDR3, the full variable domain is KAGVTQTPRYLIKTRGQQVTLSCSPISGHRSVSWYQQTPGQGLQFLFEYFSETQRNKGNFPGRFSGRQFSNSRSEMNVSTLELGDSALYLCASSLSSNYGYTFGSGTRLTVV.

This clone was recorded only once. The chain is built from TRBV6-5 and TRBJ1-2, with a weak D call TRBD1 (6 bases). The germline CDR1 and CDR2 sequences are MNHEY and SVGAGI. The V and J ends lost 0 bases and 4 bases respectively, with 12 bases between them. The CDR3 consists of 15 residues. The chain's CDR3 is CASSYSRGGPYGYTF. CDR3 DNA: TGTGCCAGCAGTTACTCGAGGGGGGGACCCTATGGCTACACCTTC.

This chain links TRBV7-8 with TRBJ1-1; D not certain. Germline CDR1 SGHVS, CDR2 FQNEAQ. V lost 2 bases, J lost 5 bases, and 15 bases lay in between. The CDR3 is made up of 15 amino acids. The CDR3 DNA follows: TGTGCCAGCAGCTTACGGACCTTATGGGGAACTGAAGCTTTCTTT. It translates to CASSLRTLWGTEAFF.

The rearrangement joins TRBV9 to TRBJ1-6; D may be TRBD1 (5 bases). This CDR3 is 13 amino acids long. The V and J ends lost 0 bases and 10 bases respectively, with 8 bases between them. Germline loops: CDR1 SGDLS, CDR2 YYNGEE. The CDR3, as DNA: TGTGCCAGCAGCGTAGTAGGGGAATCACCCCTCCACTTT. This translates into CASSVVGESPLHF.

V gene TRBV6-1 combines with J gene TRBJ2-4, with D unresolved. V gave up 7 bases and J gave up 0 bases, with 13 bases separating them. Germline CDR1 and CDR2: MNHNS and SASEGT. The CDR3 length is 15 residues. The CDR3, as DNA: TGTGCCAGCATCGGAAACGCGTTAGCCAAAAACATTCAGTACTTC. It is translated as CASIGNALAKNIQYF.

The genes are TRBV4-3 and TRBJ1-2; D call uncertain. The V end lost 0 bases, the J end lost 4 bases, and 3 bases lay between the germline ends. CDR1 is LGHNA, CDR2 YSLEER, per germline. The CDR3 has 12 amino acids. The CDR3 nucleotides are TGCGCCAGCAGCCAAGACGCCTATGGCTACACCTTC. Residues: CASSQDAYGYTF.

V is TRBV16 and J is TRBJ1-2; unclear D gene. Trimming took 0 bases from V and 4 from J, leaving 9 bases between them. This CDR3 is built from 14 residues. Germline CDR1 KGHSY, CDR2 FQNENV. The CDR3 region is CASSQSDGGYGYTF. In DNA, the CDR3 is TGTGCCAGCAGCCAATCTGACGGCGGCTATGGCTACACCTTC. Using reference TRBV16 and TRBJ1-2 for the parts outside the CDR3, the full variable domain is GEEVAQTPKHLVRGEGQKAKLYCAPIKGHSYVFWYQQVLKNEFKFLISFQNENVFDETGMPKERFSAKCLPNSPCSLEIQATKLEDSAVYFCASSQSDGGYGYTFGSGTRLTVV.

This chain connects TRBV4-1 to TRBJ1-2; D is undetermined. This CDR3 comprises 18 residues. Germline CDR1 and CDR2: MGHRA and YSYEKL. The V and J ends lost 1 base and 8 bases respectively, with 26 bases between them. DNA of the CDR3: TGCGCCAGCAGCCAAGCCCCCTTTTACGGCCTGGGTAGAGGGGGCTACACCTTC. This sequence encodes CASSQAPFYGLGRGGYTF.

The rearrangement links TRBV6-5 to TRBJ2-7; D might be TRBD1 (6 bases). Per germline, CDR1 MNHEY and CDR2 SVGAGI. The length of the CDR3 is 14 residues. With 2 bases removed from V and 3 bases from J, the gap between germline ends came to 11 bases. CDR3 amino acids: CASSYGGRNYEQYF. The CDR3 DNA reads TGTGCCAGCAGTTACGGGGGCAGGAACTACGAGCAGTACTTC.

This clone has just one count. V gene TRBV25-1 combines with J gene TRBJ2-7, with D possibly TRBD1 on 5 matching bases. Germline V gives CDR1 MGHDK, CDR2 SYGVNS. Trimming left V 4 bases short and J 2 bases short, with 12 bases between. CDR3 length: 14 amino acids. CDR3 sequence (DNA): TGTGCCAGCAGTGCGGCAGGGCTTACCTACGAGCAGTACTTC. It codes for CASSAAGLTYEQYF.

The rearrangement links TRBV11-2 to TRBJ2-5, with 9 bases aligning to TRBD1. With the DNA end fitting TRBJ2-7 better, the J assignment may be wrong. Per the germline V gene, CDR1 is SGHAT and CDR2 is FQNNGV. The CDR3 consists of 16 residues. The CDR3 coding sequence is TGTGCCAGCAGCTTAGGGGGGACAGGGAGCTCCTACGAGCAGTACTTC. Encoded protein: CASSLGGTGSSYEQYF.

The CDR3 region is CASSYSRGGFRDTQYF. The CDR3 region has the DNA TGTGCCAGCAGTTACTCGAGGGGGGGGTTCAGGGATACGCAGTATTTT. The V gene is TRBV6-5, the J gene TRBJ2-3; TRBD2 is a possible D gene (7 bases). Between the trimmed V and J ends, which lost 0 bases and 6 bases, there was a span of 16 bases. The germline CDR1 and CDR2 sequences are MNHEY and SVGAGI. The CDR3 contains 16 residues.

The chain is built from TRBV5-1 and TRBJ1-2, with TRBD1 matching over 10 bases. The CDR3 covers 13 residues. Germline CDR1 and CDR2: SGHRS and YFSETQ. The V gene end was trimmed by 1 base and the J gene end by 10 bases; junction bases not matched to a gene: 4. In DNA form, the CDR3 reads TGCGCCAGCAGCTTGTTGGGACAGGGGTACTACACCTTC. Amino acid sequence: CASSLLGQGYYTF.

V is TRBV5-1 and J is TRBJ2-1, with D perhaps matching TRBD1 (5 bases). Germline V gives CDR1 SGHRS, CDR2 YFSETQ. The CDR3 consists of 13 residues. Between the trimmed V and J ends, which lost 2 bases and 5 bases, there was a span of 8 bases. This CDR3 reads CASSFGADNEQFF. The CDR3 DNA follows: TGCGCCAGCAGCTTTGGGGCAGACAATGAGCAGTTCTTC.

The chain uses TRBV9 and TRBJ1-2, with a possible D match to TRBD1 (5 bases). The CDR3 loop spans 13 amino acids. Germline CDR1 and CDR2: SGDLS and YYNGEE. V was pared by 3 bases and J by 5 bases, with 11 bases between. The DNA for the CDR3 is TGTGCCAGCAGCGAAGGGGAGGGGTATGGCTACACCTTC. This gives the protein CASSEGEGYGYTF.

The rearrangement links TRBV7-6 to TRBJ2-3; maybe TRBD1 (6 bases). Trimming pared 5 bases from V and 0 bases from J, leaving 12 bases between. Germline-derived CDR1 and CDR2 are SGHVS and FNYEAQ. CDR3 length: 15 residues. CDR3 in DNA: TGTGCCAGCAGCCCGACAGGACTTAGCACAGATACGCAGTATTTT. It codes for CASSPTGLSTDTQYF.

V usage is TRBV6-5 and J usage is TRBJ1-2; 10 nucleotides align to TRBD1. The CDR3 is 14 residues long. J lost 9 bases, V lost 7 bases, and 11 bases had no gene match. Germline V CDR1 and CDR2: MNHEY, SVGAGI. CDR3 sequence (DNA): TGTGCCAGCAACACCCGAGGGGGACAGGGGAGCTACACCTTC. Translated: CASNTRGGQGSYTF.

The chain couples TRBV5-1 to TRBJ2-5; maybe TRBD1 (5 bases). V lost 1 base and J 0 bases, leaving 25 bases between the germline ends. Germline values: CDR1 SGHRS, CDR2 YFSETQ. The CDR3 is 20 amino acids. The CDR3 protein is CASSLFLGPRGQRYQETQYF. In nucleotides, the CDR3 is TGCGCCAGCAGCTTGTTTTTAGGGCCGCGAGGACAAAGGTACCAAGAGACCCAGTACTTC.

This chain joins TRBV5-1 and TRBJ2-1; 8 positions agree with TRBD2. The ends lost 2 bases at V and 4 bases at J; junction bases unmatched: 2. CDR3 length: 14 residues. Germline assignment: CDR1 SGHRS and CDR2 YFSETQ. This CDR3 reads CASSFGGEYNEQFF. CDR3 nucleotide sequence: TGCGCCAGCAGCTTCGGGGGGGAATACAATGAGCAGTTCTTC.

The chain has TRBV5-1 and TRBJ2-5; D is unclear. The DNA end is more similar to TRBJ2-7, so the J call may be wrong. Germline V gene data show CDR1 as SGHRS and CDR2 as YFSETQ. This CDR3 region has 15 residues. The CDR3 is CASSFSRSPVYEQYF. In DNA form, the CDR3 reads TGCGCCAGCAGCTTCAGCCGGAGTCCCGTCTACGAGCAGTACTTC.

The chain employs TRBV7-5 and TRBJ2-1; TRBD2, the D gene given by the table, was not confirmed from the DNA. TRBV7-5 is given as a pseudogene. This CDR3 spans 11 amino acids. Here the CDR3 DNA reads TGTGCCAGAAGCTGGAGGGGTGAGCAGTTCTTC. It yields the protein CARSWRGEQFF.

V and J are TRBV19 and TRBJ1-2; no clear D gene. This CDR3 comprises 13 residues. Germline values: CDR1 LNHDA, CDR2 SQIVND (reference sequence). V lost 7 bases, J lost 4 bases, and 13 bases lay in between. CDR3 nucleotide sequence: TGTGCCAGTACCCCGCTAGGGAGCTATGGCTACACCTTC. This codes for CASTPLGSYGYTF.

This sequence joins TRBV6-5 and TRBJ2-5; 8 bases are a match to TRBD1. J lost 2 bases, V lost 6 bases, and 5 bases had no gene match. This CDR3 is built from 14 residues. Germline assignment: CDR1 MNHEY and CDR2 SVGAGI. The CDR3 region has the DNA TGTGCCAGCAGAAATGGACAGGGTCAAGAGACCCAGTACTTC. Translation: CASRNGQGQETQYF.